A selection of T cell receptor beta chains follows, all from one sample in a study of T cells in Graves' hyperthyroidism and ophthalmopathy. TCRdb re-derived calls from the multiplex PCR reads in MiXCR, one entry per CDR3 protein. In the table there are roughly 380,000 distinct CDR3 sequences, approximately 19% of which are singletons. Sequencing used blood. Every receptor here comes from a woman younger than 30 with Graves' hyperthyroidism. Each CDR3 is given with its conserved first and last residue. Each record gives: D gene, clone size, V gene, J gene, CDR3 DNA, CDR3 protein. A D gene is named only where the DNA matches it firmly. The size of a clone is reported for some rows only, either as once, few or many, or as a class for expanded clones.

D: TRBD2; size: .; V: TRBV6-1; J: TRBJ2-5; DNA: TGTGCCAGCAGTGAACACGGAGGTAGCGGGGGGGTTCGAGAGACCCAGTACTTC; CDR3: CASSEHGGSGGVRETQYF
D: .; size: .; V: TRBV4-1; J: TRBJ1-2; DNA: TGCGCCAGCAGCCCGAGGGCGGGTGGGCTTACTAACTATGGCTACACCTTC; CDR3: CASSPRAGGLTNYGYTF
D: .; size: many; V: TRBV12-3/TRBV12-4; J: TRBJ1-1; DNA: TGTGCCAGCAGTCTTCGGGGATCACCGAACACTGAAGCTTTCTTT; CDR3: CASSLRGSPNTEAFF
D: .; size: .; V: TRBV6-1; J: TRBJ1-1; DNA: TGTGCCAGTGAACGGGGGGCTGGCACTGAAGCTTTCTTT; CDR3: CASERGAGTEAFF
D: TRBD1; size: .; V: TRBV6-2/TRBV6-3; J: TRBJ1-1; DNA: TGTGCCAGCAGTTACAGTGGACAGGGGGCGATCCTTACCGCTGAAGCTTTCTTT; CDR3: CASSYSGQGAILTAEAFF
D: TRBD2; size: many; V: TRBV7-8; J: TRBJ2-7; DNA: TGTGCCAGCAGCTTATTCGGACTAGCGGGGACCACCTACGAGCAGTACTTC; CDR3: CASSLFGLAGTTYEQYF
D: TRBD1; size: many; V: TRBV5-1; J: TRBJ2-7; DNA: TGCGCCAGCAGTTCCGGGACAGCAGCCTACGAGCAGTACTTC; CDR3: CASSSGTAAYEQYF
D: .; size: few; V: TRBV2; J: TRBJ1-5; DNA: TGTGCCAGCGGGTCCAGTCTCAATCAGCCCCAGCATTTT; CDR3: CASGSSLNQPQHF
D: .; size: many; V: TRBV19; J: TRBJ1-5; DNA: TGTGCCAGTAGTTCCAGGGCCGGTCAGCCCCAGCATTTT; CDR3: CASSSRAGQPQHF
D: TRBD1; size: many; V: TRBV5-1; J: TRBJ2-7; DNA: TGCGCCAGCAGATGGACAGGGTCTGACGAGCAGTACTTC; CDR3: CASRWTGSDEQYF
D: .; size: .; V: TRBV2; J: TRBJ2-5; DNA: TGTGCCAGCAGTGGCCGGGACCTCGGGAGAGAGACCCAGTACTTC; CDR3: CASSGRDLGRETQYF
D: TRBD1; size: many; V: TRBV7-6; J: TRBJ1-6; DNA: TGTGCCAGCAGCTTAATAGCCGGGACAGGAAATTCACCCCTCCACTTT; CDR3: CASSLIAGTGNSPLHF
D: TRBD1; size: .; V: TRBV19; J: TRBJ2-2; DNA: TGTGCCAGTAGTACGACAGGGACCGGGGAGCTGTTTTTT; CDR3: CASSTTGTGELFF
D: .; size: .; V: TRBV11-2; J: TRBJ1-2; DNA: TGTGCCAGCAGCCAAAGACAGGCTAACTATGGCTACACCTTC; CDR3: CASSQRQANYGYTF
D: .; size: many; V: TRBV7-8; J: TRBJ1-5; DNA: TGTGCCAGCAGCTTGATTGGCGATCAGCCCCAGCATTTT; CDR3: CASSLIGDQPQHF
D: .; size: .; V: TRBV29-1; J: TRBJ2-2; DNA: TGCAGCGTTGAGGACAGATCGAACACCGGGGAGCTGTTTTTT; CDR3: CSVEDRSNTGELFF
D: .; size: few; V: TRBV6-5; J: TRBJ1-6; DNA: TGTGCCAGCAGTTTCAGGGTCTCCTATAATTCACCCCTCCACTTT; CDR3: CASSFRVSYNSPLHF
D: .; size: few; V: TRBV4-1; J: TRBJ1-1; DNA: TGCGCCAGCTGGGGACGGGAGAACACTGAAGCTTTCTTT; CDR3: CASWGRENTEAFF
D: TRBD1; size: many; V: TRBV6-2/TRBV6-3; J: TRBJ1-1; DNA: TGTGCCAGCGGCGGGACAGGGAGCCTGGCCACTGAAGCTTTCTTT; CDR3: CASGGTGSLATEAFF
D: .; size: .; V: TRBV7-9; J: TRBJ1-1; DNA: TGTGCCAGCAGCTCACGGTCGGGGTCTGAAGCTTTCTTT; CDR3: CASSSRSGSEAFF
D: .; size: many; V: TRBV11-1; J: TRBJ1-1; DNA: TGTGCCAGCAGCTTAGCATCCGGGGCTGAAGCTTTCTTT; CDR3: CASSLASGAEAFF
D: .; size: few; V: TRBV20-1; J: TRBJ1-2; DNA: TGCAGTGCTAAGGCAGGAAGACACTATGGCTACACCTTC; CDR3: CSAKAGRHYGYTF
D: .; size: many; V: TRBV18; J: TRBJ1-1; DNA: TGTGCCAGCTCTAAACAGGAGAACACTGAAGCTTTCTTT; CDR3: CASSKQENTEAFF
D: .; size: many; V: TRBV6-1; J: TRBJ1-1; DNA: TGTGCCAGCAGCAGAAGGGTTACTGAAGCTTTCTTT; CDR3: CASSRRVTEAFF
D: .; size: .; V: TRBV20-1; J: TRBJ1-2; DNA: TGCAGTGCCCTCCTCCCTTATGGCTACACCTTC; CDR3: CSALLPYGYTF
D: TRBD1; size: many; V: TRBV2; J: TRBJ1-2; DNA: TGTGCCAGCAGGTTGGACAGGGTGGACTATGGCTACACCTTC; CDR3: CASRLDRVDYGYTF
D: .; size: many; V: TRBV20-1; J: TRBJ1-1; DNA: TGCAGTGCCGGGGGCGACAGGCGGGCTGAAGCTTTCTTT; CDR3: CSAGGDRRAEAFF
D: .; size: once; V: TRBV12-3/TRBV12-4; J: TRBJ1-6; DNA: TGTGCCAGCAATGGGGCGGGAAATTCACCCCTCCACTTT; CDR3: CASNGAGNSPLHF
D: .; size: many; V: TRBV6-5; J: TRBJ2-5; DNA: TGTGCCAGCAGTTACTCCGAGACCCAGTACTTC; CDR3: CASSYSETQYF
D: .; size: many; V: TRBV20-1; J: TRBJ2-7; DNA: TGCAGTGCTAGATGGCGGAACTCCTACGAGCAGTACTTC; CDR3: CSARWRNSYEQYF
D: .; size: few; V: TRBV25-1; J: TRBJ2-5; DNA: TGTGCCAGCAGTGTATCAGGTCTGGAGACCCAGTACTTC; CDR3: CASSVSGLETQYF
D: .; size: .; V: TRBV24-1; J: TRBJ2-7; DNA: TGTGCCACCAGTGGCCGGGGCGGGCGCGAGCAGTACTTC; CDR3: CATSGRGGREQYF
D: .; size: many; V: TRBV24-1; J: TRBJ2-5; DNA: TGTGCCACCAGTGATTTATTGGGGCGGCAAGAGACCCAGTACTTC; CDR3: CATSDLLGRQETQYF
D: .; size: .; V: TRBV15; J: TRBJ2-5; DNA: TGTGTCACCAGCAGAGAGAGTCGCTCTTCCGACCACCAAGAGACCCAGTACTTC; CDR3: CVTSRESRSSDHQETQYF
D: TRBD1; size: many; V: TRBV27; J: TRBJ1-2; DNA: TGTGCCAGCAGTTCGGGACAGGGGACCTATGGCTACACCTTC; CDR3: CASSSGQGTYGYTF
D: TRBD1; size: many; V: TRBV27; J: TRBJ1-2; DNA: TGTGCCAGCAGTTTCACGGACAGGGACGGATATGGCTACACCTTC; CDR3: CASSFTDRDGYGYTF
D: TRBD1; size: many; V: TRBV5-1; J: TRBJ1-1; DNA: TGCGCCAGCAGCAGATACCATTTGCAGGACAGGTGGTCTGAAGCTTTCTTT; CDR3: CASSRYHLQDRWSEAFF
D: .; size: many; V: TRBV7-9; J: TRBJ2-5; DNA: TGTGCCAGCAGCCCCAGGGTCATGGAAAAAGAGACCCAGTACTTC; CDR3: CASSPRVMEKETQYF
D: .; size: few; V: TRBV2; J: TRBJ1-5; DNA: TGTGCCAGCAGTGAAGGGCGGGGGGCAGGGCAGCCCCAGCATTTT; CDR3: CASSEGRGAGQPQHF
D: .; size: .; V: TRBV11-1; J: TRBJ1-1; DNA: TGTGCCAGCAGCCTCCGGGAGGCGAACACTGAAGCTTGCTTT; CDR3: CASSLREANTEACF
D: .; size: few; V: TRBV12-3/TRBV12-4; J: TRBJ2-1; DNA: TGTGCCAGCAGTTGGGGACGCCGCAATGAGCAGTTCTTC; CDR3: CASSWGRRNEQFF
D: .; size: many; V: TRBV28; J: TRBJ2-7; DNA: TGTGCCAGCAGAAACAGGGCCTACGAGCAGTACTTC; CDR3: CASRNRAYEQYF
D: .; size: .; V: TRBV28; J: TRBJ2-4; DNA: TGTGCCAGCAATCCAGGCGTAGCCAAAAACATTCAGTACTTC; CDR3: CASNPGVAKNIQYF
D: TRBD1; size: many; V: TRBV12-3/TRBV12-4; J: TRBJ1-1; DNA: TGTGCCAGCAGTCGACAGGGGACTGAAGCTTTCTTT; CDR3: CASSRQGTEAFF
D: TRBD2; size: few; V: TRBV28; J: TRBJ2-3; DNA: TGTGCCAGCAGTTCCCCGGGCCGCGGGGGTTTAGATACGCAGTATTTT; CDR3: CASSSPGRGGLDTQYF
D: .; size: many; V: TRBV12-3/TRBV12-4; J: TRBJ2-7; DNA: TGTGCCAGCAGCAAGATACAGAGAGTCGAGCAGTACTTC; CDR3: CASSKIQRVEQYF
D: .; size: many; V: TRBV27; J: TRBJ2-7; DNA: TGTGCCAGCAGTCCGCAAACAGGGTGGGTTGAGGAGCAGTACTTC; CDR3: CASSPQTGWVEEQYF
D: .; size: few; V: TRBV28; J: TRBJ2-2; DNA: TGTGCCAGCATGGCAGCGAACACCGGGGAGCTGTTTTTT; CDR3: CASMAANTGELFF
D: .; size: many; V: TRBV24-1; J: TRBJ1-3; DNA: TGTGCCACCAGTGACTCGGGAAACACCATATATTTT; CDR3: CATSDSGNTIYF
D: .; size: many; V: TRBV3-1; J: TRBJ2-7; DNA: TGTGCCAGCAGCCTTTCCCTAACCTACGAGCAGTACTTC; CDR3: CASSLSLTYEQYF
D: TRBD1; size: many; V: TRBV12-3/TRBV12-4; J: TRBJ2-7; DNA: TGTGAGCCCAGGGGGCATTACGAGCAGTACTTC; CDR3: CEPRGHYEQYF
D: .; size: .; V: TRBV15; J: TRBJ2-5; DNA: TGTGCCACCAGCAGACCCGGGGCCAGAGAGACCCAGTACTTC; CDR3: CATSRPGARETQYF
D: .; size: many; V: TRBV6-1; J: TRBJ2-7; DNA: TGTGCCAGCGGGTTAGATAGCGGAGGCTACGAGCAGTACTTC; CDR3: CASGLDSGGYEQYF
D: .; size: few; V: TRBV7-9; J: TRBJ2-7; DNA: TGTGCCGGCAGTGGTTCAAGGGGTGGTTTCTACGAGCAGTACTTC; CDR3: CAGSGSRGGFYEQYF